These 3 T cell receptor beta chains were sequenced from one sample in a study of Ad26.COV2.S vaccination and SARS-CoV-2 variants. Sequenced by immunoSEQ multiplex PCR; TCRdb stores in-frame clones only, minus some. This repertoire shows approximately 360,000 clones, roughly 85% found once; its top ten account for about 7.4%. As for treatment: roughly 19 received Ad26.COV2.S at low or high dose, single or two shots; 5 received placebo; per-sample allocation not given. Sampling happened 63 days after the first vaccine or placebo injection. Sequencing was performed on peripheral blood, taken in a trial of Ad26.COV2.S vaccine versus placebo. The origin of the receptors is a person aged 18-60 years who received the Ad26.COV2.S COVID-19 vaccine or a placebo.

This chain links TRBV15 with TRBJ2-1, with a possible D match to TRBD2 (5 bases). CDR1 and CDR2 from the germline V gene are LNHNV and YYDKDF (reference sequence). Trimming took 1 base from V and 10 from J, leaving 14 bases between them. The CDR3 length is 14 residues. The CDR3 spells CATSRGGIGREQFF. For the CDR3, the DNA is TGTGCCACCAGCAGAGGAGGGATAGGAAGGGAGCAGTTCTTC.

Regarding this clone: The identical CDR3 is also encoded by other nucleotide sequences in the sample. The chain links TRBV18 to TRBJ1-2; D is perhaps TRBD1 (6 bases). The CDR3 is made up of 13 amino acids. The germline V gene has CDR1 KGHSH and CDR2 LQKENI. Trimming removed 1 base at V and 4 bases at J, with 7 bases between. The CDR3 region is CASSPLDSYGYTF. Written as DNA, the CDR3 is TGTGCCAGCTCACCACTGGACAGCTATGGCTACACCTTC.

The chain couples TRBV29-1 to TRBJ1-4; D uncertain. The germline V and J ends were trimmed by 3 bases and 2 bases, with 10 bases remaining between them. CDR1 and CDR2 (germline): SQVTM, ANQGSEA. The length of the CDR3 is 14 residues. The CDR3 DNA reads TGCAGCGTTGACGACGGGCGGACTAATGAAAAACTGTTTTTT. This codes for CSVDDGRTNEKLFF. Full variable domain (missing parts from reference TRBV29-1 and TRBJ1-4): SAVISQKPSRDICQRGTSLTIQCQVDSQVTMMFWYRQQPGQSLTLIATANQGSEATYESGFVIDKFPISRPNLTFSTLTVSNMSPEDSSIYLCSVDDGRTNEKLFFGSGTQLSVL.